The next 5 T cell receptor beta chains were all read from a single sample in a study of blood T cell repertoires in COVID-19. The repertoire was sequenced with immunoSEQ multiplex PCR; TCRdb's copy has only in-frame clones and lacks some. The repertoire holds around 99,000 clones, about four fifths seen once, with approximately 4.4% in the top ten. The specimen sequenced was peripheral blood. The receptors derive from a human donor in a cohort sampled during active COVID-19.

The chain is built from TRBV7-3 and TRBJ2-1, with no clear D. Deletions cut 3 bases from V and 2 bases from J, with 5 bases between. Germline V gene sequence: CDR1 SGHTA, CDR2 FQGTGA. This CDR3 region has 13 residues. CDR3 region: CASSFTAYNEQFF. The CDR3 nucleotides are TGTGCCAGCAGCTTTACAGCCTACAATGAGCAGTTCTTC. The entire variable domain, with the rest obtained from reference TRBV7-3 and TRBJ2-1, is as follows: GAGVSQTPSNKVTEKGKYVELRCDPISGHTALYWYRQSLGQGPEFLIYFQGTGAADDSGLPNDRFFAVRPEGSVSTLKIQRTERGDSAVYLCASSFTAYNEQFFGPGTRLTVL.

J is TRBJ1-5 and V is TRBV27; 7 nucleotides align to TRBD1. The CDR3 covers 15 residues. Germline trimming cut 6 bases from V and 1 base from J; bases unmatched to any gene: 6. CDR1 and CDR2 from the germline V gene are MNHEY and SMNVEV (reference sequence). The CDR3 here is CASSQGGWSNQPQHF. The CDR3 nucleotides are TGTGCCAGCAGCCAAGGGGGCTGGAGCAATCAGCCCCAGCATTTT.

The chain is built from TRBV7-3 and TRBJ2-2, with TRBD1 identical over 7 bases. The CDR3 loop spans 13 amino acids. The V and J ends lost 5 bases and 6 bases, in that order; junction bases with no gene match: 3. Germline V gene sequence: CDR1 SGHTA, CDR2 FQGTGA. This CDR3 reads CASSTQGAGELFF. The CDR3 DNA sequence: TGTGCCAGCAGCACCCAGGGGGCCGGGGAGCTGTTTTTT.

Details on this clone: A much larger clone sits a single nucleotide away, making a read error possible. V gene TRBV7-9 combines with J gene TRBJ1-1; a weak D match, TRBD1 (6 bases). Germline V gene sequence: CDR1 SEHNR, CDR2 FQNEAQ (reference sequence). Deletions cut 5 bases from V and 1 base from J, with 11 bases between. This CDR3 has 14 amino acids. The CDR3 here is CASSVQGRNTEAFF. CDR3 DNA: TGTGCCAGCAGCGTACAGGGCCGGAACACTGAAGCTTTCTTT.

The V gene is TRBV7-2, the J gene TRBJ1-4; D is unclear. CDR1 is SGHTA, CDR2 FQGNSA, per germline. The CDR3 sequence is 15 residues long. Between the trimmed V and J ends, which lost 5 bases and 8 bases, there was a span of 18 bases. CDR3 protein: CASSPADSPIEKLFF. Written as DNA, the CDR3 is TGTGCCAGCAGCCCCGCGGACTCACCTATAGAAAAACTGTTTTTT. The full variable domain, rest sourced from reference TRBV7-2 and TRBJ1-4, is GAGVSQSPSNKVTEKGKDVELRCDPISGHTALYWYRQSLGQGLEFLIYFQGNSAPDKSGLPSDRFSAERTGGSVSTLTIQRTQQEDSAVYLCASSPADSPIEKLFFGSGTQLSVL.